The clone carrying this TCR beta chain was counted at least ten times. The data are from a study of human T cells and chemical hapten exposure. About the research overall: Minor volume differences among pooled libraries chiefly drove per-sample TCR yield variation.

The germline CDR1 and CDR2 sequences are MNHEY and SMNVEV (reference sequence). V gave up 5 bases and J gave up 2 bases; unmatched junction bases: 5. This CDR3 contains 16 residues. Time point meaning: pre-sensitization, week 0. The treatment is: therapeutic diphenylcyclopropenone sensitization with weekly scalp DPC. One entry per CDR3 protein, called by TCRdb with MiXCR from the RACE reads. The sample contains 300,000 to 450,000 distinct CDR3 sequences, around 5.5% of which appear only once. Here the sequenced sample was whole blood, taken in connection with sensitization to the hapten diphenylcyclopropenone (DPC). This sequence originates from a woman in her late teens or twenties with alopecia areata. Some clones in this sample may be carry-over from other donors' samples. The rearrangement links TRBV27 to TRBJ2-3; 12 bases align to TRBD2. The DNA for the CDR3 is TGTGCCAGCAGTCGAAGACTAGCGGGAGCCACAGATACGCAGTATTTT. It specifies CASSRRLAGATDTQYF.